This T cell receptor (beta chain) was retrieved from a study of cytomegalovirus exposure and HLA in healthy donors. The study ran its PCR with 60 Vbeta and 13 Jbeta primers. Method: immunoSEQ multiplex PCR; TCRdb's copy keeps in-frame clones and lacks some. The sample includes over 130,000 clones, around three quarters of them seen just once. CDR1 is MNHNS, CDR2 SASEGT, per germline. The CDR3 spans 14 residues. V lost 6 bases and J lost 0, with 11 bases in between. The rearrangement joins TRBV6-1 to TRBJ1-1; the D gene is possibly TRBD1 (6 bases). This TCR was recovered from a middle-aged woman in good health and CMV-seropositive. Sequencing was carried out using PBMCs. CDR3 DNA: TGTGCCAGCAGGAAACAGGGAATGAACACTGAAGCTTTCTTT. It encodes CASRKQGMNTEAFF.